Listed below are T cell receptor beta chains from one sample, sequenced in a study of early T cells in non-severe SARS-CoV-2 infection. TCRdb reanalysed the 5' RACE reads using MiXCR and keeps one entry per CDR3 protein. This sample carries roughly 35,000 distinct CDR3 sequences, around 6.1% of them seen once, and the ten largest clones take about 26%. Sequencing was performed on whole blood. The receptors come from an adult who was a healthcare worker with PCR-confirmed SARS-CoV-2 infection or an uninfected control (not recorded which). CDR3s include the opening cysteine and the closing phenylalanine or tryptophan. The D gene is left open where the match is weak. Rows may omit the clone size; those that give it use once, few, many or a size class.

clone_size	j_call	v_call	d_call	cdr3_aa	cdr3_nt
-	TRBJ2-3	TRBV7-9	TRBD2	CASSLAAGGADTQYF	TGTGCCAGCAGCTTAGCGGCGGGGGGTGCAGATACGCAGTATTTT
many	TRBJ2-1	TRBV20-1	TRBD1	CSADRGRGDEQFF	TGCAGTGCAGACAGGGGGAGAGGCGATGAGCAGTTCTTC
many	TRBJ2-6	TRBV4-3	-	CASSPAGPGANVLTF	TGCGCCAGCAGCCCTGCAGGGCCTGGGGCCAACGTCCTGACTTTC
many	TRBJ2-1	TRBV5-5	TRBD1	CASSWTPGQSSYNEQFF	TGTGCCAGCAGCTGGACCCCGGGACAGAGCTCCTACAATGAGCAGTTCTTC
-	TRBJ2-2	TRBV7-8	-	CASSLQSGTGELFF	TGTGCCAGCAGCTTACAATCGGGGACCGGGGAGCTGTTTTTT
many	TRBJ2-7	TRBV7-9	-	CASSSVVRGGEQYF	TGTGCCAGCAGCTCGGTGGTACGGGGTGGCGAGCAGTACTTC
many	TRBJ2-1	TRBV12-3/TRBV12-4	-	CASSPGLNDEQFF	TGTGCCAGCAGTCCCGGACTGAATGATGAGCAGTTCTTC
-	TRBJ2-3	TRBV5-4	-	CASSLRGDTQYF	TGTGCCAGCAGCCTCCGGGGAGATACGCAGTATTTT
many	TRBJ2-3	TRBV5-1	TRBD1	CASSFGQGAITDTQYF	TGCGCCAGCAGCTTCGGACAGGGGGCTATCACAGATACGCAGTATTTT
many	TRBJ1-2	TRBV5-6	-	CASSLLGRGNYGYTF	TGTGCCAGCAGCCTTTTAGGGCGAGGGAACTATGGCTACACCTTC
few	TRBJ2-4	TRBV2	TRBD1	CASSEESRGLIDIQYF	TGTGCCAGCAGTGAAGAGAGCAGGGGGCTAATTGACATTCAGTACTTC
many	TRBJ2-3	TRBV27	TRBD1	CASSQDRGRADTQYF	TGTGCCAGCAGTCAGGACAGGGGAAGGGCAGATACGCAGTATTTT
-	TRBJ1-2	TRBV29-1	-	CSVAGDRGYGYTF	TGCAGCGTTGCGGGGGATAGGGGCTATGGCTACACCTTC
many	TRBJ1-1	TRBV7-2	-	CASSPSVEQEAFF	TGTGCCAGCAGCCCATCCGTCGAGCAGGAAGCTTTCTTT